This T cell receptor (beta chain) was captured in a study of cytomegalovirus exposure and HLA in healthy donors. The PCR employed 60 Vbeta primers together with 13 Jbeta primers. Produced via immunoSEQ multiplex PCR; TCRdb's table is partial and in-frame only. The sample consists of roughly 180,000 clones, approximately 84% of them appearing once. What was sequenced was PBMCs. This receptor was obtained from a girl aged 10 to 17 in good health and CMV-seropositive.

CDR3 nucleotide sequence: TGTGCCAGCAGCTTTGGACTAGACATGGAGACCCAGTACTTC. Its protein is CASSFGLDMETQYF. V is TRBV13 and J is TRBJ2-5, with 7 bases aligning to TRBD2. The CDR3 is made up of 14 amino acids. The germline gives CDR1 PRHDT, CDR2 FYEKMQ (reference sequence). Unmatched junction bases numbered 6, after V lost 3 bases and J lost 5 bases. Combining the CDR3 with reference TRBV13 and TRBJ2-5 gives the whole variable domain AAGVIQSPRHLIKEKRETATLKCYPIPRHDTVYWYQQGPGQDPQFLISFYEKMQSDKGSIPDRFSAQQFSDYHSELNMSSLELGDSALYFCASSFGLDMETQYFGPGTRLLVL.